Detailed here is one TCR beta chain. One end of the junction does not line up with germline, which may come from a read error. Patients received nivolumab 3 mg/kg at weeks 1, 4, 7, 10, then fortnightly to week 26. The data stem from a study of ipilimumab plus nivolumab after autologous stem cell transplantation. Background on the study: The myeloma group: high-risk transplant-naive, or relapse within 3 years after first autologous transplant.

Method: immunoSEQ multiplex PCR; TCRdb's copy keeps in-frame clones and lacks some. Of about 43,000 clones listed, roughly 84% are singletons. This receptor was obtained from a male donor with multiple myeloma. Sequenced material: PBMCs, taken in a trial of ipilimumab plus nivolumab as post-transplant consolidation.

In DNA, the CDR3 is TGTGCCGGCAGTCGTAAGGGACGGACGAACACTGAAGCTTTCTTT. This sequence encodes CAGSRKGRTNTEAFF. This chain connects TRBV6-5 to TRBJ1-1; D is possibly TRBD1 (5 bases). CDR1 and CDR2 from the germline V gene are MNHEY and SVGAGI. The CDR3 covers 15 residues.